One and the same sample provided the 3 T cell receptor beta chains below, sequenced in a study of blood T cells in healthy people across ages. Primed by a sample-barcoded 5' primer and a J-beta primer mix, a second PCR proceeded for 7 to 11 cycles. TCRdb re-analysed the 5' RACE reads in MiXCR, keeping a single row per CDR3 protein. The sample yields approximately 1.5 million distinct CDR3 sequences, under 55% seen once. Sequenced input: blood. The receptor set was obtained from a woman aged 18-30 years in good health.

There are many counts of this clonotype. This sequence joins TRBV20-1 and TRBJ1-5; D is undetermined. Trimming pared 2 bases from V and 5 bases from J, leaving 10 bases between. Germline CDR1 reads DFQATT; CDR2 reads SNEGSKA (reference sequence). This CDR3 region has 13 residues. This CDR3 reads CSARPTEYQPQHF. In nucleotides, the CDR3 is TGCAGTGCTAGACCTACAGAATATCAGCCCCAGCATTTT.

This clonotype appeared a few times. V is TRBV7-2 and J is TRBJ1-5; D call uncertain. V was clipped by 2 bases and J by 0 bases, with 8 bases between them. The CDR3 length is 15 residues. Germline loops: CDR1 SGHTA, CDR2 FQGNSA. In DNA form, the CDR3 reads TGTGCCAGCAGCTTAACGCACTATAGCAATCAGCCCCAGCATTTT. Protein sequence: CASSLTHYSNQPQHF.

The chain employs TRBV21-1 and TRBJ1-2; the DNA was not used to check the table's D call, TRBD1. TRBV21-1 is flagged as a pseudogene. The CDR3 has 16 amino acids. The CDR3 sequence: CASSKRDGDPLYGYTF. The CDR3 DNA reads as TGTGCCAGCAGCAAGCGGGATGGCGACCCCTTATATGGCTACACCTTC.